This T cell receptor (beta chain) stems from a study of T cells in Graves' hyperthyroidism and ophthalmopathy. Study results and limitations: Ophthalmopathy was separated from stable hyperthyroidism by a 13 V-J model. A median around 6 months before onset, the model predicted ophthalmopathy.

In the case of this clonotype: As yet, its antigen is unknown.

RNA transcripts yielded amplified TCR beta CDR3 regions. First-round RT-PCR with HTBI primers amplified the TCR CDR3 region. TCRdb redid the calling of the multiplex PCR reads with MiXCR, one entry per CDR3 protein. In the table there are hundreds of thousands of distinct CDR3 sequences, roughly 25% of which are singletons. The CDR3 length is 16 residues. In germline, CDR1 is KGHSH, CDR2 LQKENI. With 2 bases removed from V and 0 bases from J, the gap between germline ends came to 14 bases. The sample consisted of blood. The chain recombines TRBV18 with TRBJ2-7; the D gene is possibly TRBD1 (6 bases). This clonotype was obtained from a man aged 50-60 years with Graves' hyperthyroidism. The CDR3 is CASSPGHRAFSYEQYF. The DNA for the CDR3 is TGTGCCAGCTCACCAGGGCACAGGGCTTTCTCCTACGAGCAGTACTTC.